This T cell receptor (beta chain) was recovered during a study of T-cell reconstitution after alpha-beta-depleted transplantation in children. Germline CDR1 and CDR2: LGHDT and YNNKEL (reference sequence). CDR3 length equals 15 residues. V gave up 3 bases and J gave up 3 bases; unmatched junction bases: 7. Unique molecular identifiers tagged the TCRbeta library. Using its own MiXCR run on the PCR reads, TCRdb lists one record per CDR3 protein. The data hold 500,000 to 600,000 distinct CDR3 sequences, with approximately 16% observed a single time. The TCR sequence derives from a human donor who donated a stem cell graft to a child with acute lymphoblastic leukemia. The chain couples TRBV3-1 to TRBJ2-7; the match to TRBD1 covers 8 bases. Sequenced here: PBMCs from the stem cell graft donor, sampled from the stem cell graft. The chain's CDR3 is CASSQPRTGRYEQYF. In nucleotides, the CDR3 is TGTGCCAGCAGCCAGCCCCGGACAGGGCGCTACGAGCAGTACTTC.